The following is a TCR beta chain sequence with its context. Its antigen is still unknown. The source of the sample is a study of T cell repertoires in cytomegalovirus infection. Study overall: HLA-B-restricted CMV epitopes that are well studied, plus recently identified HLA-C-restricted ones, were used by the study. It can be stated that public TCR beta signatures indicated CMV infection as well as a matching HLA type.

The CDR3 consists of 17 residues. CDR1 and CDR2 (germline): SGHVS, FNYEAQ. J was trimmed by 4 bases and V by 4 bases; bases with no gene match: 9. TCRdb reprocessed the reads via MiXCR and lists one record per CDR3 protein. The data hold about 270,000 distinct CDR3 sequences, with 22% observed a single time. The chain combines TRBV7-6 with TRBJ2-5, with 13 bases matching TRBD2. This TCR came from a human donor in good health (CMV status not recorded). Some clones in this sample may be carry-over from other donors' samples. Sequencing was performed on cultured PBMCs, taken from culture after CMV antigen stimulation. The CDR3 DNA sequence: TGTGCCAGCAGCTCCCCTGGACTAGCGGGAGTCCCAGAGACCCAGTACTTC. Encoded protein: CASSSPGLAGVPETQYF. Supplemented by reference TRBV7-6 and TRBJ2-5, the full variable domain reads GAGVSQSPRYKVTKRGQDVALRCDPISGHVSLYWYRQALGQGPEFLTYFNYEAQQDKSGLPNDRFSAERPEGSISTLTIQRTEQRDSAMYRCASSSPGLAGVPETQYFGPGTRLLVL.